This T cell receptor beta chain emerged from a study of blood T cell repertoires in COVID-19. About the research overall: The United States, Italy and Spain provided the acute and convalescent COVID-19 samples. PBMCs, B-cell-depleted T cells, or T cells provided the cDNA or gDNA that made up the material.

With 8 bases clipped from V and 6 bases from J, the junction kept 13 bases outside the gene matches. Germline-derived CDR1 and CDR2 are GTSNPN and SVGIG (reference sequence). The CDR3 consists of 13 residues. In the authors' workflow: Counts of nucleated cells, estimated from reference gene primer amplification, were obtained. TCRdb keeps only in-frame clones here, not all; method: immunoSEQ multiplex PCR. The V and J calls and clone size were taken over from that table, and D and trimming were inferred from the DNA. The sample carries 70,000 to 85,000 clones, approximately 82% recorded once. The rearrangement joins TRBV30 to TRBJ2-7, with 7 nucleotides matching TRBD1. The sample consisted of peripheral blood. This receptor was taken from a human donor in a cohort sampled during active COVID-19. The CDR3 region is CAAEGARYGEQYF. The CDR3 DNA reads as TGTGCCGCAGAGGGGGCCCGGTATGGCGAGCAGTACTTC. Full variable domain (remainder filled in from reference TRBV30 and TRBJ2-7): SQTIHQWPATLVQPVGSPLSLECTVEGTSNPNLYWYRQAAGRGLQLLFYSVGIGQISSEVPQNLSASRPQDRQFILSSKKLLLSDSGFYLCAAEGARYGEQYFGPGTRLTVT.